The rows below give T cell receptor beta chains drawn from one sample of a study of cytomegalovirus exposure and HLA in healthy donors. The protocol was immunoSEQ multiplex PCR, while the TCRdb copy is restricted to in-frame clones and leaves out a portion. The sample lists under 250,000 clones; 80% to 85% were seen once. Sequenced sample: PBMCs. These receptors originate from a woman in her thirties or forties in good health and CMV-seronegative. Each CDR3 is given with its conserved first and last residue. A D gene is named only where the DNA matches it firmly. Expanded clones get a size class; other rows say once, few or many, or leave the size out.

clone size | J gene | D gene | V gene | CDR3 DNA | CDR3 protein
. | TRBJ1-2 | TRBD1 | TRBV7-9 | TGTGCCAGCAGCTCCAGTTTGCAGGGGGCCTGGGGCTACACCTTC | CASSSSLQGAWGYTF
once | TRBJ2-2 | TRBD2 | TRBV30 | TGTGCTAAGGGAGGGCGCGGTTGGTTCACCGGGGAGCTGTTTTTT | CAKGGRGWFTGELFF
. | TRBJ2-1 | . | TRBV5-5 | TGTGCCAGCAGCTTGGCCCGGAAGACTTTTTGGGATGAGCAGTTCTTC | CASSLARKTFWDEQFF
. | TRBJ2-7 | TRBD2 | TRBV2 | TGTGCCAGCAGGGTAGGGACTAGCGGAAAAACCTACGAGCAGTACTTC | CASRVGTSGKTYEQYF
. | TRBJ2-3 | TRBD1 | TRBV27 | TGTGCCAGCAGTTTGGGACAGGGCCGAGCAGATACGCAGTATTTT | CASSLGQGRADTQYF
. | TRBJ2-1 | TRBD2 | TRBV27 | TGTGCCAGCAGTTTATGGCCTAGCGGAGAGTGGACTGAGCAGTTCTTC | CASSLWPSGEWTEQFF
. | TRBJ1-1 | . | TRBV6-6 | TGTGCCAGCAGTTACACCGACAGTACTGAAGCTTTCTTT | CASSYTDSTEAFF
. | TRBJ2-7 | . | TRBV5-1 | TGCGCCAGCAGCCGATTGGGGGGGGCGAGCTCCTACGAGCAGTACTTC | CASSRLGGASSYEQYF
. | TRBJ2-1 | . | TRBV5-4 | TGTGCCAGCAGCCTGGGGAGCGGCTCCTACAATGAGCAGTTCTTC | CASSLGSGSYNEQFF
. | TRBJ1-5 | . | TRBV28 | TGTGCCGGAGCGGGCCTCGCGAATCAGCCCCAGCATTTT | CAGAGLANQPQHF
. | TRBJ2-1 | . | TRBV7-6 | TGTGCCAGCAGCTTTCCCCCGGGAACGGCGCAGTTCTTC | CASSFPPGTAQFF
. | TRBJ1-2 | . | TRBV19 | TGTGCCAGTAGTATAAGGGCAGGGGTAGATAACTATGGCTACACCTTC | CASSIRAGVDNYGYTF
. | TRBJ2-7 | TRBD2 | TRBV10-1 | TGCGCCAGCAGTGAGTCAGGGCTAGCGGAAATCTACGAGCAGTACTTC | CASSESGLAEIYEQYF
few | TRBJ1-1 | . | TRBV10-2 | TGCGCCAGCCAAGATGGGGGCTATGGCGGGGGGGACACTGAAGCTTTCTTT | CASQDGGYGGGDTEAFF
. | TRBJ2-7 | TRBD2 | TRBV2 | TGTGCCAGCAGTGTCCGCGGGAGTGCGGGCGAGCAGTACTTC | CASSVRGSAGEQYF
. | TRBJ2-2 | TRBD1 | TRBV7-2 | TGTGCCAGCAGCCCAGGGGGCTCGAACACCGGGGAGCTGTTTTTT | CASSPGGSNTGELFF
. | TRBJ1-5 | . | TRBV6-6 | TGTGCCAGCAAGGGGGTAAATAGCAATCAGCCCCAGCATTTT | CASKGVNSNQPQHF
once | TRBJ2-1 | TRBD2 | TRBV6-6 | TGTGCCAGCAGCCTCGGACTAGCGGGCCTCACTGAATTCTTC | CASSLGLAGLTEFF
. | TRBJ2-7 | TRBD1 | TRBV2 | TGTGCCAGCAAGGGGGCTGTCAAATACGAGCAGTACTTC | CASKGAVKYEQYF
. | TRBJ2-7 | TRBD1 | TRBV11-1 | TGTGCCAGCAGCTGGATCGGCAGGGGGCCTTCCTACGAGCAGTACTTC | CASSWIGRGPSYEQYF
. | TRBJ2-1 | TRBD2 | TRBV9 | TGTGCCAGCAGCGTAGGGTCAGGGGGGACTAGCGGGAGGAGCTCCTACAATGAGCAGTTCTTC | CASSVGSGGTSGRSSYNEQFF
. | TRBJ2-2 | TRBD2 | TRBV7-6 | TGTGCCAGCAGCCAGACTAGCGGGACTGCCGGGGAGCTGTTTTTT | CASSQTSGTAGELFF
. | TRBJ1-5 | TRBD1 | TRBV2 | TGTGCCAGCACAGGGGGGAATAGCAATCAGCCCCAGCATTTT | CASTGGNSNQPQHF
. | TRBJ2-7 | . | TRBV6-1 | TGTGCCAGCAGTGAAGGACTACTTCCCTACGAGCAGTACTTC | CASSEGLLPYEQYF
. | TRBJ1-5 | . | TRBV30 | TGTGCCTGGAGTGTACAGGATCAGCCCCAGCATTTT | CAWSVQDQPQHF
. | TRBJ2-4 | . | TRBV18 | TGTGCCAGCTCACCACCGACAGGACTAGCCAAAAACATTCAGTACTTC | CASSPPTGLAKNIQYF
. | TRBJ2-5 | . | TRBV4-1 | TGCGCCAGCAGCCCCTCCGAGGGAGGAGTGGAGACCCAGTACTTC | CASSPSEGGVETQYF
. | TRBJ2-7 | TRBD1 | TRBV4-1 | TGCGCCAGCAGCCCGGGACAGGGGCTCTACGAGCAGTACTTC | CASSPGQGLYEQYF
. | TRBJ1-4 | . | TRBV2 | TGTGCCAGCAGTATGTCAGCGGTTAATGAAAAACTGTTTTTT | CASSMSAVNEKLFF
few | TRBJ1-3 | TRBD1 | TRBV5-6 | TGTGCCAGCACCCAATCGGACAGGGGTGGAAACACCATATATTTT | CASTQSDRGGNTIYF
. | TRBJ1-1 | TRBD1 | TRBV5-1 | TGCGCCAGCACCCGGGGGACAGGGGTGAACACTGAAGCTTTCTTT | CASTRGTGVNTEAFF
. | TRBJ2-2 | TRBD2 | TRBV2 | TGTGCCAGCAGTGTTTGGGGGGGCACCGGGGAGCTGTTTTTT | CASSVWGGTGELFF
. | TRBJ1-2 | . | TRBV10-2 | TGCGCCAGCAGTGGGGGGGATAACTATGGCTACACCTTC | CASSGGDNYGYTF
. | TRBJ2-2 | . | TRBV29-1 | TGCAGCGTTGAAGACAGCGACAGAAACACCGGGGAGCTGTTTTTT | CSVEDSDRNTGELFF
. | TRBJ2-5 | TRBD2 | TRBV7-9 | TGTGCCAGCGGGGGGGGAAGTGAAGAGACCCAGTACTTC | CASGGGSEETQYF
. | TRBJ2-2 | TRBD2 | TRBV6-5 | TGTGCCAGCAGTCCCGGGAGGGCCCCCGGGGAGCTGTTTTTT | CASSPGRAPGELFF
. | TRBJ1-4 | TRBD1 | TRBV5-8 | TGTGCCAGCAGCTTAGGGACAGCTACATCAGCAACTAATGAAAAACTGTTTTTT | CASSLGTATSATNEKLFF
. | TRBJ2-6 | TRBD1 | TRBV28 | TGTGCCAGCAGCTACAGGGGTATAGCCGGGGCCAACGTCCTGACTTTC | CASSYRGIAGANVLTF
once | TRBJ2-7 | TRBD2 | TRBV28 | TGTGCCAGCAGAACTACTAGCGGGAGTAACTACGAGCAGTACTTC | CASRTTSGSNYEQYF
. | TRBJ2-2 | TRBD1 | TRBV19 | TGTGCCAGTAGTATTGCAGGGGGTTCCGGGGAGCTGTTTTTT | CASSIAGGSGELFF